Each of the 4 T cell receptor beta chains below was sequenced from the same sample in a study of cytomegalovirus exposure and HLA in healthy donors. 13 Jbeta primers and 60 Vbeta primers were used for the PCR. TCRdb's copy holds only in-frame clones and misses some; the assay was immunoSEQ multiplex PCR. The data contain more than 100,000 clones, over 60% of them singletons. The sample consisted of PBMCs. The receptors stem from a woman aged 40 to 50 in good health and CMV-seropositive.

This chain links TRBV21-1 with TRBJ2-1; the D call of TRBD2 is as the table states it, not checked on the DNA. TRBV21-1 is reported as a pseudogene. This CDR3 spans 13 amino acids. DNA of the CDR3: TGTGCCAGCAGAGAGGGAATGGGAAATGAGCAGTTCTTC. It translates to CASREGMGNEQFF.

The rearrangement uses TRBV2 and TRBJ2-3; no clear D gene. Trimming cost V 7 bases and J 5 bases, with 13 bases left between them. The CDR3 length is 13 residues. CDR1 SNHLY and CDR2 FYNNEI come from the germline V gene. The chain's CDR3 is CASTALQVDTQYF. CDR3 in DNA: TGTGCCAGCACGGCATTGCAGGTAGATACGCAGTATTTT.

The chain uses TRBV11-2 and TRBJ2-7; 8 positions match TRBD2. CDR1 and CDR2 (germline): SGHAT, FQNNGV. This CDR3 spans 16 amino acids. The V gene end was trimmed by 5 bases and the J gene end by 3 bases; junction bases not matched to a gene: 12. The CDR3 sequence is CASSLGGGGPGYEQYF. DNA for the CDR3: TGTGCCAGCAGCCTGGGCGGCGGGGGGCCGGGCTACGAGCAGTACTTC.

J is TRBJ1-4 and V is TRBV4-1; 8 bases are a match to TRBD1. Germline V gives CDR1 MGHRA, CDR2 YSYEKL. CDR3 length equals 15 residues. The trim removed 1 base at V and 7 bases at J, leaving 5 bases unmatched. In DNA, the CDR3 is TGCGCCAGCAGCCAAGGGACAGGGAGTGGTGAAAAACTGTTTTTT. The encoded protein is CASSQGTGSGEKLFF.